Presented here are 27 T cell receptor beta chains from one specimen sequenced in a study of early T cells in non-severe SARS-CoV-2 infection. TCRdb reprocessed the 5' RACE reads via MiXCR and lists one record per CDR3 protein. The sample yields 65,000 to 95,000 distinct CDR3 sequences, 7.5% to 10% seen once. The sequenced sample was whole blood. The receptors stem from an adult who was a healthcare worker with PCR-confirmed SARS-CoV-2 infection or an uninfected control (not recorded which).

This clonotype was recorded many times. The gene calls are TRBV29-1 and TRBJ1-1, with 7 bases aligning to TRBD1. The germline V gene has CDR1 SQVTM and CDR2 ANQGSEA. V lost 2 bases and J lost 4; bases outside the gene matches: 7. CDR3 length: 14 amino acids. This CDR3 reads CSVESRGRFTEAFF. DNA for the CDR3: TGCAGCGTTGAAAGCAGGGGGAGGTTCACTGAAGCTTTCTTT.

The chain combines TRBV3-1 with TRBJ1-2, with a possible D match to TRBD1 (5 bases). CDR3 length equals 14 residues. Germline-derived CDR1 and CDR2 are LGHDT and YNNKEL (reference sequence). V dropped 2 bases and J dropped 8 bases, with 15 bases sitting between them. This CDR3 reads CASSQFTGVGGYTF. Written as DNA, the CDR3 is TGTGCCAGCAGCCAATTCACAGGAGTCGGCGGCTACACCTTC.

CDR3 in amino acids: CASNQVGEKLFF. In DNA, the CDR3 is TGTGCCAGCAACCAGGTCGGTGAAAAACTGTTTTTT. The genes are TRBV28 and TRBJ1-4; D is undetermined. There are 12 residues in the CDR3. Trimming removed 7 bases from V and 7 bases from J, with 10 bases in between. CDR1 MDHEN and CDR2 SYDVKM come from the germline V gene. Supplemented by reference TRBV28 and TRBJ1-4, the full variable domain reads DVKVTQSSRYLVKRTGEKVFLECVQDMDHENMFWYRQDPGLGLRLIYFSYDVKMKEKGDIPEGYSVSREKKERFSLILESASTNQTSMYLCASNQVGEKLFFGSGTQLSVL.

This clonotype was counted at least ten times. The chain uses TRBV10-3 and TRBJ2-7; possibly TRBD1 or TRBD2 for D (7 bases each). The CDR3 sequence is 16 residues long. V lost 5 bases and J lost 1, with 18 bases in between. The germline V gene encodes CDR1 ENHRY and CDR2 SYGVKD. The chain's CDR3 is CAISRNRGGISYEQYF. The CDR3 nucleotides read TGTGCCATCAGTAGAAACAGGGGAGGGATTTCCTACGAGCAGTACTTC.

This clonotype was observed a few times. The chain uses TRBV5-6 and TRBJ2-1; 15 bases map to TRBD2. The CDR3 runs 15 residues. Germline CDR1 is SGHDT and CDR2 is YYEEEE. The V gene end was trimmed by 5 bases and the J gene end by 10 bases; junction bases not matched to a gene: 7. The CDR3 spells CASSRTSGRDGEQFF. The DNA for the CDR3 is TGTGCCAGCAGTCGGACTAGCGGGAGGGACGGGGAGCAGTTCTTC.

The DNA for the CDR3 is TGCGCCAGCAGCCCCGGGGACGGAGGTTACGAGCAGTACTTC. This gives the protein CASSPGDGGYEQYF. This sequence joins TRBV5-1 and TRBJ2-7, with D perhaps matching TRBD1 or TRBD2 (5 bases each). Germline CDR1 and CDR2: SGHRS and YFSETQ. The CDR3 length is 14 residues. Trimming took off 4 bases at V and 4 bases at J, with 15 bases between the two ends.

The CDR3 nucleotides read TGTGCCTGGAGTGCGGACAGGGGTACTGAAGCTTTCTTT. Translating it yields CAWSADRGTEAFF. The V and J genes are TRBV30 and TRBJ1-1; 9 nucleotides match TRBD1. With 1 base clipped from V and 5 bases from J, the junction kept 2 bases outside the gene matches. Germline CDR1 and CDR2: GTSNPN and SVGIG (reference sequence). This CDR3 comprises 13 residues.

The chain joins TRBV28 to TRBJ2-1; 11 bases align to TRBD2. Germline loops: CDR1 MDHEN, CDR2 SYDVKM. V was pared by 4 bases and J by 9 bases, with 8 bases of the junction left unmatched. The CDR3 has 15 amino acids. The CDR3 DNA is TGTGCCAGCAGTTCGACACTAGCGGGAGTAGGTGAGCAGTTCTTC. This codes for CASSSTLAGVGEQFF.

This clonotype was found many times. This chain's CDR3 is CASSFEAGATQYF. CDR3 coding DNA: TGTGCCAGCAGCTTTGAGGCGGGAGCTACCCAGTACTTC. This chain connects TRBV11-2 to TRBJ2-5; 7 nucleotides align to TRBD2. The CDR3 consists of 13 residues. Germline loops: CDR1 SGHAT, CDR2 FQNNGV. V dropped 3 bases and J dropped 8; count of bases not matched to a gene: 6. Filled out from reference TRBV11-2 and TRBJ2-5, the complete variable domain reads EAGVAQSPRYKIIEKRQSVAFWCNPISGHATLYWYQQILGQGPKLLIQFQNNGVVDDSQLPKDRFSAERLKGVDSTLKIQPAKLEDSAVYLCASSFEAGATQYFGPGTRLLVL.

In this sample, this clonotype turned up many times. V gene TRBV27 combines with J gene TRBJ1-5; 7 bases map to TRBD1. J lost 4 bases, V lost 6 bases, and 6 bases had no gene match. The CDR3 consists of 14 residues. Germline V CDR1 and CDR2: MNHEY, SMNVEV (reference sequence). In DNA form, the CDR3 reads TGTGCCAGCAGGCGGACAGGATCTAATCAGCCCCAGCATTTT. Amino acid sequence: CASRRTGSNQPQHF.

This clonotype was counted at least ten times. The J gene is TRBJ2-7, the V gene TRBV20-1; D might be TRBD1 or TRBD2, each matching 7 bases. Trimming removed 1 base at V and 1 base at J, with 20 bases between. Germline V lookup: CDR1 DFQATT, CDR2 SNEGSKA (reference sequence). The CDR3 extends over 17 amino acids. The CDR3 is CSARGGGERTGSYEQYF. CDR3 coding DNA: TGCAGTGCTAGAGGGGGAGGGGAACGGACAGGTTCCTACGAGCAGTACTTC.

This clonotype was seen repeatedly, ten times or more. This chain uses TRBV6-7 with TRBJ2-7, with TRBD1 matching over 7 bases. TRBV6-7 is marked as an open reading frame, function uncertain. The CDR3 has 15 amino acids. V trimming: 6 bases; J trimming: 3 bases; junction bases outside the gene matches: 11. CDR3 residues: CASSSHTGQVYEQYF. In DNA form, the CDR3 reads TGTGCCAGCAGCTCCCATACTGGACAGGTCTACGAGCAGTACTTC.

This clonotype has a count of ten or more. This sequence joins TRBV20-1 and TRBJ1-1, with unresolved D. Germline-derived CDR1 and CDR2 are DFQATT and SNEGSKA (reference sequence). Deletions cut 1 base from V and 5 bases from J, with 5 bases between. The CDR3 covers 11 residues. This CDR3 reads CSARVGTEAFF. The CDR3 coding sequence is TGCAGTGCTAGAGTGGGAACTGAAGCTTTCTTT.

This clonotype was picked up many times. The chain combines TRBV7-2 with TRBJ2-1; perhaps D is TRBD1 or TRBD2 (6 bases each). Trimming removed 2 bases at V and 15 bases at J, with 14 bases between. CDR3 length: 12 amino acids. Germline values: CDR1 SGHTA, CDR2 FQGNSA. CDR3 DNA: TGTGCCAGCAGCTTAAGGGGGGCGGGCGCGTTCTTC. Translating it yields CASSLRGAGAFF.

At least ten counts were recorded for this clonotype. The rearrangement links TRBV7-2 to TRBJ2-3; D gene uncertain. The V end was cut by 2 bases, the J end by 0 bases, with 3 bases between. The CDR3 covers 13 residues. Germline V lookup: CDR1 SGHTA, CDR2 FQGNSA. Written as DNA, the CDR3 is TGTGCCAGCAGCTTACCCAGCACAGATACGCAGTATTTT. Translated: CASSLPSTDTQYF.

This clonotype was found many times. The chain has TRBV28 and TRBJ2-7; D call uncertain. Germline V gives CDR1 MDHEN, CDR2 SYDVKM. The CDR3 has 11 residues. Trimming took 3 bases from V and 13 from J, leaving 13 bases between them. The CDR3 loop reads CASSFLTHFYF. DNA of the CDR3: TGTGCCAGCAGTTTCCTTACTCACTTTTACTTC.

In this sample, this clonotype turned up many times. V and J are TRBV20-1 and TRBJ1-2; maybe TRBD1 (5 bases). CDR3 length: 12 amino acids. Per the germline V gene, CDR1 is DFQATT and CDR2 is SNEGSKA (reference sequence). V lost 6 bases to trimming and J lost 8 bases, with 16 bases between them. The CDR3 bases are TGCAGTGCCGCCAGGGCCGGGAGAGGCTACACCTTC. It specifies CSAARAGRGYTF.

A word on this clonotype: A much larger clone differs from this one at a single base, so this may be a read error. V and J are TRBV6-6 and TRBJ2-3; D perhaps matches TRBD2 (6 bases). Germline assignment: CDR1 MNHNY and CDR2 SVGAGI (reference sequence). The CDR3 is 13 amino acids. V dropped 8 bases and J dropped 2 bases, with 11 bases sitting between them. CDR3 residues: CASLPGDTDTQYF. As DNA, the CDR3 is TGTGCCAGCCTCCCGGGGGACACAGATACGCAGTATTTT.

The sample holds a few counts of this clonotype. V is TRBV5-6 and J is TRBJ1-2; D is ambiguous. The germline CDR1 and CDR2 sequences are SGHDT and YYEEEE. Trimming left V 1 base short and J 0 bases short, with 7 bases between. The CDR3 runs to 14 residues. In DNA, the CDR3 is TGTGCCAGCAGCTTGTCAGACCCTAACTATGGCTACACCTTC. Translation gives CASSLSDPNYGYTF.

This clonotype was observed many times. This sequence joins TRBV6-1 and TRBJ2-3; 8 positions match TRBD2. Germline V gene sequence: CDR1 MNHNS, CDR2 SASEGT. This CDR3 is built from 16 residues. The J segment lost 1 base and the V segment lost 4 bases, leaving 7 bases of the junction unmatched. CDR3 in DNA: TGTGCCAGCAGTGCCTTTCTAGCGGGCGGCACAGATACGCAGTATTTT. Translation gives CASSAFLAGGTDTQYF.

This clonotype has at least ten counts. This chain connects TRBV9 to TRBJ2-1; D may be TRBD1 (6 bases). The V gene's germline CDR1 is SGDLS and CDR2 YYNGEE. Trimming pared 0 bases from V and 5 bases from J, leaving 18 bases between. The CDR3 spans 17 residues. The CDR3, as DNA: TGTGCCAGCAGCGTAGTATCACGGACAGTGGGTAACAATGAGCAGTTCTTC. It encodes CASSVVSRTVGNNEQFF.

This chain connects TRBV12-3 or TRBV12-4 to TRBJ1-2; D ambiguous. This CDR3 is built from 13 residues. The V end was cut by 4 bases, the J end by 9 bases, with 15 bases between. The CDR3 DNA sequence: TGTGCCAGCAGTTCCGCGCTCAGGTCTCGCTACACCTTC. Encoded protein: CASSSALRSRYTF.

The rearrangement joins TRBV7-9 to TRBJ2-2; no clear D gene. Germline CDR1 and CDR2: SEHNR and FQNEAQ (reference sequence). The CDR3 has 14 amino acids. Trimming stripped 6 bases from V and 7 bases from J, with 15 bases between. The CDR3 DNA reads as TGTGCCAGCAGTCCAGATCGGGTTGGCGGGGAGCTGTTTTTT. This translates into CASSPDRVGGELFF.

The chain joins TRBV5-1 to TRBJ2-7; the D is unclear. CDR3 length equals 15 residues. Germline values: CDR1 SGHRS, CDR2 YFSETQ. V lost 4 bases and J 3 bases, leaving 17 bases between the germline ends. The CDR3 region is CASSTGESRFYEQYF. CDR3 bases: TGCGCCAGCAGCACCGGCGAGTCTAGATTCTACGAGCAGTACTTC.

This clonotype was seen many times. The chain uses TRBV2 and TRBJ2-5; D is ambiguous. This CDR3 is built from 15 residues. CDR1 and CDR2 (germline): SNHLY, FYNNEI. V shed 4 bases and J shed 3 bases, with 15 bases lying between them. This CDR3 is CASSVRGDGEETQYF. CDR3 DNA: TGTGCCAGCAGTGTACGAGGAGACGGAGAAGAGACCCAGTACTTC.

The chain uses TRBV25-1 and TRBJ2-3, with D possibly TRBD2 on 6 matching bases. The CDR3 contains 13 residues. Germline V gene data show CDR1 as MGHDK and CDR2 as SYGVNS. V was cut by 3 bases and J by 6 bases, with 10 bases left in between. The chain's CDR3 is CASSEGLWDTQYF. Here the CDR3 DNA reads TGTGCCAGCAGTGAGGGACTCTGGGATACGCAGTATTTT.

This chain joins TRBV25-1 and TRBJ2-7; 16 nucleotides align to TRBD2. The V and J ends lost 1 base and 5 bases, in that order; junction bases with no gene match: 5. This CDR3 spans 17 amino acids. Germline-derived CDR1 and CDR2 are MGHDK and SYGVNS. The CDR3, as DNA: TGTGCCAGCAGTGAATTAGGGACTAGCGGGAGGGCCCACGAGCAGTACTTC. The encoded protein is CASSELGTSGRAHEQYF.